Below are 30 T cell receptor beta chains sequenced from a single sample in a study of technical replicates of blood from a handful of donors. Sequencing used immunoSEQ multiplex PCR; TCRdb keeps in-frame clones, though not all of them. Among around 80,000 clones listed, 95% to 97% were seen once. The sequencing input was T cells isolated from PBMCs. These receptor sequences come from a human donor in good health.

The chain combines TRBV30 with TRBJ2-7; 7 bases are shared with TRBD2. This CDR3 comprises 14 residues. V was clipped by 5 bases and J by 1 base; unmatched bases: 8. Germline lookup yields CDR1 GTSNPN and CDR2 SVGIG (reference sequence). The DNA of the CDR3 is TGTGCCTGGGCTTTGGGGGGGGTGTCCTACGAGCAGTACTTC. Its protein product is CAWALGGVSYEQYF.

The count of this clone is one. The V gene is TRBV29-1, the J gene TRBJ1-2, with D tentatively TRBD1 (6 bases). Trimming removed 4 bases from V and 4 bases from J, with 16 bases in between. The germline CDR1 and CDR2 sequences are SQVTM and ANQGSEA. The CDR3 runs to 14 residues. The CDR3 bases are TGCAGCGTTGCCCCTCGGCTGGGGGCCTATGGCTACACCTTC. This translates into CSVAPRLGAYGYTF. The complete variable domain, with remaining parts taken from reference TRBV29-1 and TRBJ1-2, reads SAVISQKPSRDICQRGTSLTIQCQVDSQVTMMFWYRQQPGQSLTLIATANQGSEATYESGFVIDKFPISRPNLTFSTLTVSNMSPEDSSIYLCSVAPRLGAYGYTFGSGTRLTVV.

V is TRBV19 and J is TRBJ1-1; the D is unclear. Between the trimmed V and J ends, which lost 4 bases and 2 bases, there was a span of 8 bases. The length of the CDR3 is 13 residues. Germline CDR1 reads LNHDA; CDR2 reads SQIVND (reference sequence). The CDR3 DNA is TGTGCCAGTAGTAATCAGGTCAACACTGAAGCTTTCTTT. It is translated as CASSNQVNTEAFF.

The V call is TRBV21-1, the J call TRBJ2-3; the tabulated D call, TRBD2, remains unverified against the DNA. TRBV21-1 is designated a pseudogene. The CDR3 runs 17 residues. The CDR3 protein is CASSKAPKAFSTDTQYF. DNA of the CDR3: TGTGCCAGCAGCAAAGCCCCTAAAGCGTTTAGCACAGATACGCAGTATTTT.

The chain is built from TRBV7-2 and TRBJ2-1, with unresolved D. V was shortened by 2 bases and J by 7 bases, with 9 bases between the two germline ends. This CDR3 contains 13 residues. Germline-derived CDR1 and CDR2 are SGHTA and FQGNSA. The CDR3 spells CASSLSRQNEQFF. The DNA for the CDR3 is TGTGCCAGCAGCTTAAGCAGGCAGAATGAGCAGTTCTTC. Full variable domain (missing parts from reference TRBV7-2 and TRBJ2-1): GAGVSQSPSNKVTEKGKDVELRCDPISGHTALYWYRQSLGQGLEFLIYFQGNSAPDKSGLPSDRFSAERTGGSVSTLTIQRTQQEDSAVYLCASSLSRQNEQFFGPGTRLTVL.

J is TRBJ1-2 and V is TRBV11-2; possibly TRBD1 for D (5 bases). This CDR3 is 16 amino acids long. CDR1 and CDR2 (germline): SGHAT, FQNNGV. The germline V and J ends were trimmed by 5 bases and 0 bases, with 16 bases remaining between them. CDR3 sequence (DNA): TGTGCCAGCAGCCATAGCTCTACAGGCGCTAACTATGGCTACACCTTC. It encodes CASSHSSTGANYGYTF.

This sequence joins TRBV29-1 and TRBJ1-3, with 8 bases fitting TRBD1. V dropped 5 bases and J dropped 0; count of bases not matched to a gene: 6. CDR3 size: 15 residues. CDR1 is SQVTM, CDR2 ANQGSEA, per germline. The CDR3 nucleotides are TGCAGCGTTTCCGGGACAGGTTTCTCTGGAAACACCATATATTTT. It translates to CSVSGTGFSGNTIYF.

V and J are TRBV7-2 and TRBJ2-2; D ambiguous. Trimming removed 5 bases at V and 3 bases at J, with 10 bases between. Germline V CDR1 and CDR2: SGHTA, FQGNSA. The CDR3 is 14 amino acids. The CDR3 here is CASSPRTDTGELFF. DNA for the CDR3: TGTGCCAGCAGCCCGAGAACCGACACCGGGGAGCTGTTTTTT.

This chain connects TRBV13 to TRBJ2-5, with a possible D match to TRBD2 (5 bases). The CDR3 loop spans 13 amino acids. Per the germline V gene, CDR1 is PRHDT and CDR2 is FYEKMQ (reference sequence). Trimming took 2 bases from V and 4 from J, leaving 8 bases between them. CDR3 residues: CASSLLAGETQYF. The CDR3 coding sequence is TGTGCCAGCAGCTTACTAGCCGGAGAGACCCAGTACTTC. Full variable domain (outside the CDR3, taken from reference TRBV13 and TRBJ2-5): AAGVIQSPRHLIKEKRETATLKCYPIPRHDTVYWYQQGPGQDPQFLISFYEKMQSDKGSIPDRFSAQQFSDYHSELNMSSLELGDSALYFCASSLLAGETQYFGPGTRLLVL.

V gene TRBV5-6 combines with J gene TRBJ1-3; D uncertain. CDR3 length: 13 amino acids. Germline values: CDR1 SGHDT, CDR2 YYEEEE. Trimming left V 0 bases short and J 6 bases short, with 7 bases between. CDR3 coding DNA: TGTGCCAGCAGCTTGGCCTCGTTAAACACCATATATTTT. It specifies CASSLASLNTIYF.

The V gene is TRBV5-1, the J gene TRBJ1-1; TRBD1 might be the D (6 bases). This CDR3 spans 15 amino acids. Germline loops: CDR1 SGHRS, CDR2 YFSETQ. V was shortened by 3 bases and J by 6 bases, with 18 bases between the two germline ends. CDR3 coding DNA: TGCGCCAGCAGCTCCAGTTCAGGGGTATTATCTGAAGCTTTCTTT. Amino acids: CASSSSSGVLSEAFF.

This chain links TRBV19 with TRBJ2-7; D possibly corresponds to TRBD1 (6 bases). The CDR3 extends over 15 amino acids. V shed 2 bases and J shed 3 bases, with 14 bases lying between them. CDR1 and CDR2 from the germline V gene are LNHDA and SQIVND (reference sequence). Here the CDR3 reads CASSIIQGSGYEQYF. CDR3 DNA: TGTGCCAGTAGTATAATTCAGGGGTCGGGCTACGAGCAGTACTTC.

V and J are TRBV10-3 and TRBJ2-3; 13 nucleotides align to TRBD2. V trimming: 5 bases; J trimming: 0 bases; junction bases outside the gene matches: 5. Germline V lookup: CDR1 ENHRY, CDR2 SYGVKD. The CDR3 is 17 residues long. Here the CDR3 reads CAISSGTSGTSTDTQYF. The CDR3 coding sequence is TGTGCCATCAGTTCCGGGACTAGCGGGACTAGCACAGATACGCAGTATTTT.

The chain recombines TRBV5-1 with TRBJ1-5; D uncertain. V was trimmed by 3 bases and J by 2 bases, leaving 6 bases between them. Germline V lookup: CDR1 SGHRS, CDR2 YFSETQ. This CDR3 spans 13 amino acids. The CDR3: CASSSGGNQPQHF. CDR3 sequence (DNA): TGCGCCAGCAGCTCCGGGGGCAATCAGCCCCAGCATTTT.

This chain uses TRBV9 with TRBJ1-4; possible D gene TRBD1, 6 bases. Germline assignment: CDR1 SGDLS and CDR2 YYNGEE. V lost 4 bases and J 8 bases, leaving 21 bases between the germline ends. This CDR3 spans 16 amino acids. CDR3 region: CASSPGHLGVSEKLFF. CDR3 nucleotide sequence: TGTGCCAGCAGCCCGGGACACCTGGGGGTGTCCGAAAAACTGTTTTTT.

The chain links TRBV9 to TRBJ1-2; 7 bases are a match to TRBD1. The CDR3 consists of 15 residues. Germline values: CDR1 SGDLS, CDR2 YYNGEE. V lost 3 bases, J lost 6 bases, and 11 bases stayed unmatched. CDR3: CASSALRDRDDGYTF. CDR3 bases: TGTGCCAGCAGCGCCCTCCGGGACAGAGACGATGGCTACACCTTC.

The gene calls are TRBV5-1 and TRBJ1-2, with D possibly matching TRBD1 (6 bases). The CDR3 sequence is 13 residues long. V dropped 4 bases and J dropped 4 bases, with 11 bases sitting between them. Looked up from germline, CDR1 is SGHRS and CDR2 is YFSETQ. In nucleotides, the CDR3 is TGCGCCAGCAGCGTAGGACAGACCTATGGCTACACCTTC. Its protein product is CASSVGQTYGYTF. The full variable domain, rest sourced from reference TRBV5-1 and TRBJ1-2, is KAGVTQTPRYLIKTRGQQVTLSCSPISGHRSVSWYQQTPGQGLQFLFEYFSETQRNKGNFPGRFSGRQFSNSRSEMNVSTLELGDSALYLCASSVGQTYGYTFGSGTRLTVV.

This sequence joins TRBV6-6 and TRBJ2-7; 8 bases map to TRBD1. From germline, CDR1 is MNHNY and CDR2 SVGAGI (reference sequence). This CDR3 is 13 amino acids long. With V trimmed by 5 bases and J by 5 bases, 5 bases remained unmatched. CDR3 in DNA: TGTGCCAGCAGTAGAGGACAGGGCCACGAGCAGTACTTC. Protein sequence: CASSRGQGHEQYF.

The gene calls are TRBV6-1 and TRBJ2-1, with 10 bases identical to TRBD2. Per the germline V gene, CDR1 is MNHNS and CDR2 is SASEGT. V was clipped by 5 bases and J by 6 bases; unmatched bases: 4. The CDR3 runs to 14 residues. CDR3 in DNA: TGTGCCAGCAGTAGGCTAGCGGGAGCCAATGAGCAGTTCTTC. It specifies CASSRLAGANEQFF.

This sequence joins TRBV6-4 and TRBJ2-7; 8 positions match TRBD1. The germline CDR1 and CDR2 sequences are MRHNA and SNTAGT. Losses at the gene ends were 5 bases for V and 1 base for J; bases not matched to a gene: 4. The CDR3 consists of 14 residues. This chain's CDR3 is CASSTGTGSYEQYF. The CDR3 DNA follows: TGTGCCAGCAGTACCGGGACAGGTTCCTACGAGCAGTACTTC.

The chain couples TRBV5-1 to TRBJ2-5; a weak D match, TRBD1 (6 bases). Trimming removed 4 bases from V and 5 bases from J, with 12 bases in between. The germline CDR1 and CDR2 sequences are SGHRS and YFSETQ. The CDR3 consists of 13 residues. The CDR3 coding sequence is TGCGCCAGCAGCCCCGGGACATTGGAGACCCAGTACTTC. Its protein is CASSPGTLETQYF.

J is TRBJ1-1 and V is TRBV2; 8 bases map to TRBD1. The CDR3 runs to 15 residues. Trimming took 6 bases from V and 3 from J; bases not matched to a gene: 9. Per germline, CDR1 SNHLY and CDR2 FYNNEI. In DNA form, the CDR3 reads TGTGCCAGCAGCCGCGGAGGACAGGGCTACACTGAAGCTTTCTTT. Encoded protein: CASSRGGQGYTEAFF.

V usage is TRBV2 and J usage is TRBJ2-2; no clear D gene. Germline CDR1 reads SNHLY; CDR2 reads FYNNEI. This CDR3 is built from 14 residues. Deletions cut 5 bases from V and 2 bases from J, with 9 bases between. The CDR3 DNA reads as TGTGCCAGCAGTTCGCTACTTAACACCGGGGAGCTGTTTTTT. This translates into CASSSLLNTGELFF. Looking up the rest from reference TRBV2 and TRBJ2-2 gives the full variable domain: EPEVTQTPSHQVTQMGQEVILRCVPISNHLYFYWYRQILGQKVEFLVSFYNNEISEKSEIFDDQFSVERPDGSNFTLKIRSTKLEDSAMYFCASSSLLNTGELFFGEGSRLTVL.

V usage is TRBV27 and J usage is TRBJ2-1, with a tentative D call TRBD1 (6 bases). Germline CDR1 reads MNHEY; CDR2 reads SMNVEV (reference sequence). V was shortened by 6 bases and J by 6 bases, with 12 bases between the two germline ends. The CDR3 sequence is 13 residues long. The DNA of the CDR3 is TGTGCCAGCAGGCAGGGGTTTGGCAATGAGCAGTTCTTC. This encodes CASRQGFGNEQFF.

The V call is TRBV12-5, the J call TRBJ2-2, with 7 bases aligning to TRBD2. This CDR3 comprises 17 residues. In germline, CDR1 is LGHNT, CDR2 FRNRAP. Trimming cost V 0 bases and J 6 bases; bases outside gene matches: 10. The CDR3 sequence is CASGLVTRREMSGELFF. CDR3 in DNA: TGTGCTAGTGGTTTGGTCACCAGGCGGGAGATGTCCGGGGAGCTGTTTTTT.

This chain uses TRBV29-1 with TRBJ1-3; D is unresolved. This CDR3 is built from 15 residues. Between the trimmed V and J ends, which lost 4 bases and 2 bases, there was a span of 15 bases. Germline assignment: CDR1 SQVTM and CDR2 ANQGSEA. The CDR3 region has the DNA TGCAGCGTTGCCTTCCGGGTCTCTCCTGGAAACACCATATATTTT. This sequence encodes CSVAFRVSPGNTIYF. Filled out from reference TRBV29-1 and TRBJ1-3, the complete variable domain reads SAVISQKPSRDICQRGTSLTIQCQVDSQVTMMFWYRQQPGQSLTLIATANQGSEATYESGFVIDKFPISRPNLTFSTLTVSNMSPEDSSIYLCSVAFRVSPGNTIYFGEGSWLTVV.

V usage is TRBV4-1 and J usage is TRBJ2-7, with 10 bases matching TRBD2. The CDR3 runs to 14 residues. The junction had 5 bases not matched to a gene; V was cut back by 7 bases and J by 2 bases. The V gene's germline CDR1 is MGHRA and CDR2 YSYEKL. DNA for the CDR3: TGCGCCAGCACCGGGACTAGCGTTGCCTACGAGCAGTACTTC. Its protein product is CASTGTSVAYEQYF.

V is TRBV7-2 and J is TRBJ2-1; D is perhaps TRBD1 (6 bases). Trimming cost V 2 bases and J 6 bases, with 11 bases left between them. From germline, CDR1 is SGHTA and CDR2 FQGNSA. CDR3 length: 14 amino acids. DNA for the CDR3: TGTGCCAGCAGCTTAAAGTGGACAGCCAATGAGCAGTTCTTC. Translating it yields CASSLKWTANEQFF.

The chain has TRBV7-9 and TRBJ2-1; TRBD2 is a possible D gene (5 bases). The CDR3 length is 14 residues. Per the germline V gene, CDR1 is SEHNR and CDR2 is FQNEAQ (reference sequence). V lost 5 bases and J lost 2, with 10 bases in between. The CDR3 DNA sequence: TGTGCCAGCAGCCTGGCGGGCCCCTACAATGAGCAGTTCTTC. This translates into CASSLAGPYNEQFF.

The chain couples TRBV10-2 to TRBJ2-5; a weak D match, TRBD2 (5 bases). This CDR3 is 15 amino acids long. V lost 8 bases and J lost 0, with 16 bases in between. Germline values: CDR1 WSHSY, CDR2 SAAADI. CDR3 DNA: TGCGCCAGCGTGAAGGGAGTAGGATACCAAGAGACCCAGTACTTC. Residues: CASVKGVGYQETQYF.